The 11 T cell receptor beta chains reported below all come from one sample, sequenced in a study of T-cell memory formation after mild COVID-19. TCRdb analysed the 5' RACE reads with MiXCR anew, one entry per CDR3 protein. In the table there are roughly 550,000 distinct CDR3 sequences, roughly 22% of which are singletons. The sample consisted of PBMCs or a T cell subset sorted from them (not recorded which). The source is an adult woman who had mild COVID-19 (a few samples of this study predate the infection). Cell type and time point are not known.

This chain joins TRBV7-3 and TRBJ1-6, with unresolved D. CDR1 and CDR2 from the germline V gene are SGHTA and FQGTGA. With 2 bases removed from V and 9 bases from J, the gap between germline ends came to 8 bases. CDR3 size: 13 residues. In nucleotides, the CDR3 is TGTGCCAGCAGCTTAGGTGGAGGTTCACCCCTCCACTTT. It specifies CASSLGGGSPLHF.

This clonotype has only a few counts. J is TRBJ2-5 and V is TRBV7-2; D is ambiguous. The CDR3 is 18 amino acids. Trimming pared 1 base from V and 1 base from J, leaving 19 bases between. From germline, CDR1 is SGHTA and CDR2 FQGNSA. The chain's CDR3 is CASSLGSSLAGVQETQYF. The CDR3 DNA follows: TGTGCCAGCAGCTTAGGGTCGAGTTTGGCCGGCGTCCAAGAGACCCAGTACTTC.

Only a few counts were recorded for this clonotype. The chain is built from TRBV7-6 and TRBJ2-7, with 7 bases aligning to TRBD2. This CDR3 region has 14 residues. The J segment lost 10 bases and the V segment lost 5 bases, leaving 14 bases of the junction unmatched. Germline assignment: CDR1 SGHVS and CDR2 FNYEAQ. In DNA form, the CDR3 reads TGTGCCAGCAGCACGGGGGGACGGGAGTCTTCCCAGTACTTC. It is translated as CASSTGGRESSQYF.

This clonotype was picked up many times. J is TRBJ2-1 and V is TRBV20-1; maybe TRBD2 (5 bases). The CDR3 sequence is 14 residues long. V was trimmed by 2 bases and J by 2 bases, leaving 10 bases between them. Per the germline V gene, CDR1 is DFQATT and CDR2 is SNEGSKA (reference sequence). CDR3 in amino acids: CSARISAAYNEQFF. CDR3 nucleotide sequence: TGCAGTGCTAGAATTAGCGCCGCCTACAATGAGCAGTTCTTC.

J is TRBJ2-1 and V is TRBV12-3 or TRBV12-4; D is possibly TRBD1 (6 bases). V lost 2 bases, J lost 10 bases, and 12 bases lay in between. The CDR3 covers 13 residues. CDR3 residues: CASSLPPGEEQFF. CDR3 in DNA: TGTGCCAGCAGTTTACCCCCAGGGGAAGAGCAGTTCTTC.

This clonotype turned up a few times. The chain joins TRBV29-1 to TRBJ2-7; weak D call: TRBD1 (6 bases). CDR1 and CDR2 from the germline V gene are SQVTM and ANQGSEA. This CDR3 is 13 amino acids long. Trimming removed 4 bases at V and 0 bases at J, with 10 bases between. CDR3 DNA: TGCAGCGTTGGCCTAGGGGGCTCCTACGAGCAGTACTTC. It encodes CSVGLGGSYEQYF.

The V call is TRBV6-5, the J call TRBJ2-1; 8 positions agree with TRBD2. The V gene's germline CDR1 is MNHEY and CDR2 SVGAGI. With V trimmed by 2 bases and J by 2 bases, 5 bases remained unmatched. There are 16 residues in the CDR3. Here the CDR3 reads CASSYVGSGTYNEQFF. CDR3 DNA: TGTGCCAGCAGTTACGTCGGTAGCGGGACCTACAATGAGCAGTTCTTC.

This clonotype was counted only a few times. V is TRBV20-1 and J is TRBJ2-7; TRBD2 aligns across 9 bases. Germline lookup yields CDR1 DFQATT and CDR2 SNEGSKA (reference sequence). The CDR3 is 16 residues long. V trimming: 1 base; J trimming: 5 bases; junction bases outside the gene matches: 12. CDR3 residues: CSARVVWASGIHEQYF. The CDR3 bases are TGCAGTGCTAGAGTAGTGTGGGCTAGCGGGATCCACGAGCAGTACTTC.

Here the CDR3 DNA reads TGCGCCAGCAGCCCCCAGGGAGCGTCCTACAATGAGCAGTTCTTC. This codes for CASSPQGASYNEQFF. The chain has TRBV4-1 and TRBJ2-1, with D possibly being TRBD1 or TRBD2 (5 bases each). Trimming cost V 4 bases and J 1 base, with 11 bases left between them. The CDR3 loop spans 15 amino acids. The germline V gene encodes CDR1 MGHRA and CDR2 YSYEKL.

This clonotype was recorded many times. The genes are TRBV4-1 and TRBJ2-2; D uncertain. Trimming left V 1 base short and J 3 bases short, with 12 bases between. The CDR3 extends over 16 amino acids. The germline CDR1 and CDR2 sequences are MGHRA and YSYEKL. The CDR3 DNA follows: TGCGCCAGCAGCCAAGGACACAATGGGGACACCGGGGAGCTGTTTTTT. This sequence encodes CASSQGHNGDTGELFF.

CDR3 nucleotide sequence: TGTGCCAGCAGCTTAGCTCCGGGACTAGCGGGGGTTAATGAGCAGTTCTTC. Translated, it gives CASSLAPGLAGVNEQFF. The rearrangement joins TRBV7-3 to TRBJ2-1; TRBD2 agrees at 14 bases. V lost 2 bases and J lost 7; bases outside the gene matches: 7. CDR3 length: 17 residues. Germline CDR1 is SGHTA and CDR2 is FQGTGA.